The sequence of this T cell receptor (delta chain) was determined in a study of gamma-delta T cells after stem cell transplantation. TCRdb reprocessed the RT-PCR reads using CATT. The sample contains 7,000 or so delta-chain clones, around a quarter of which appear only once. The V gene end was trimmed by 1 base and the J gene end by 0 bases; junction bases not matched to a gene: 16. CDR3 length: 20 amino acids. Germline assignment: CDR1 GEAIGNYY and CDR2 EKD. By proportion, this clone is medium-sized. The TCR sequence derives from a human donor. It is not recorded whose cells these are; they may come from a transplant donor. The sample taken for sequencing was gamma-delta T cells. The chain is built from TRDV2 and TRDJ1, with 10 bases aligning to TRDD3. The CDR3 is CACDTLKTSGTGGYTDKLIF. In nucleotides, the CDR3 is TGTGCCTGTGACACACTGAAAACGTCCGGTACTGGGGGATACACCGATAAACTCATCTTT.